This TCR beta chain was observed in a study of T cells after yellow fever vaccination. Study-wide results and limits: Bulk-population clonotypes that are abundant could appear as contaminants in FACS-sorted repertoires. Post-booster repertoires again held most primary-vaccination clones (roughly 95% CD4, 80% to 90% CD8).

The CDR3 contains 15 residues. Germline CDR1 is LGHDT and CDR2 is YNNKEL (reference sequence). It was through 5'RACE template switching that TCR cDNA was made, with a universal primer site and UMIs added. Each CDR3 protein gets one entry after TCRdb re-called the 5' RACE reads with MiXCR. The sample includes around 72,000 distinct CDR3 sequences, roughly 7% seen only once; the top ten take around 28%. Of note for this clonotype: The antigen is not known. At one end, the junction sequence differs from germline, possibly due to a read error.

This specimen was CD8+ T cells sorted from PBMCs, taken 10 days after the first yellow fever vaccination. This chain joins TRBV3-1 and TRBJ2-7, with 11 bases that match TRBD2. This receptor was identified in a man aged 18-30 years who received the YFV17D yellow fever vaccine. This CDR3 is CATSTGTSGSYQQYF. DNA for the CDR3: TGTGCCACCAGCACCGGGACTAGCGGCTCCTACCAGCAGTACTTC.